Detailed here is one TCR beta chain. The investigators amplified TCR beta CDR3 regions from RNA transcripts. With the HTBI primer set, the TCR CDR3 went through a first round of RT-PCR. MiXCR, run by TCRdb on the multiplex PCR reads, gives a single entry per CDR3 protein. The data contain some 550,000 distinct CDR3 sequences, more than 20% of them singletons. This record belongs to a study of T cells in Graves' hyperthyroidism and ophthalmopathy. Germline V gives CDR1 KGHSH, CDR2 LQKENI. Trimming pared 3 bases from V and 5 bases from J, leaving 11 bases between. This CDR3 is built from 13 residues. The TCR comes from a man between 18 and 29 years old with Graves' hyperthyroidism. Sequencing was done on a sample of blood. The chain links TRBV18 to TRBJ2-7; D call uncertain. CDR3 bases: TGTGCCAGCTCACCTCCCGGTGCCGACGAGCAGTACTTC. Amino acid sequence: CASSPPGADEQYF.